The 7 T cell receptor beta chains below were found in one sample sequenced in a study of CD8 T cells in Susac syndrome. cDNA came from about 0.46 to 1 ug RNA primed by random hexamers. In TCRdb, the immunoSEQ multiplex PCR reads were re-called with MiXCR into one record per CDR3 protein. The sample shows a few hundred thousand distinct CDR3 sequences, 85% to 95% of them seen only once. The sequenced sample consisted of CD4+ T cells from PBMCs. The source is a human donor with multiple sclerosis.

J is TRBJ2-1 and V is TRBV20-1, with D tentatively TRBD2 (6 bases). The CDR3 is 15 residues long. V shed 3 bases and J shed 1 base, with 13 bases lying between them. Germline CDR1 reads DFQATT; CDR2 reads SNEGSKA (reference sequence). CDR3 sequence (DNA): TGCAGTGCTAGTGCGGGGTCGAATTCCTACAATGAGCAGTTCTTC. This codes for CSASAGSNSYNEQFF.

The chain has TRBV27 and TRBJ2-2; D remains ambiguous. Germline V gene lookup returns CDR1 MNHEY and CDR2 SMNVEV (reference sequence). V was clipped by 4 bases and J by 6 bases, with 12 bases between them. There are 14 residues in the CDR3. For the CDR3, the DNA is TGTGCCAGCAGTTCGGCGCCTGGGGCCGGGGAGCTGTTTTTT. Translated, it gives CASSSAPGAGELFF.

This clonotype was detected only once. The V call is TRBV3-1, the J call TRBJ2-3; 8 nucleotides agree with TRBD2. The CDR3 length is 16 residues. Trimming took 5 bases from V and 4 from J; bases not matched to a gene: 11. Germline CDR1 reads LGHDT; CDR2 reads YNNKEL (reference sequence). CDR3 in DNA: TGTGCCAGCAGCAAGGCTTGGACTAGCAAATCAGATACGCAGTATTTT. Translated, it gives CASSKAWTSKSDTQYF.

This clonotype was recorded once. The CDR3 nucleotides read TGTGCCTGGAGTGTAAGGGGGAAAGGGCCCCAGCATTTT. Translated, it gives CAWSVRGKGPQHF. The chain couples TRBV30 to TRBJ1-5; possible D gene TRBD1, 6 bases. The CDR3 extends over 13 amino acids. The germline V gene has CDR1 GTSNPN and CDR2 SVGIG (reference sequence). Trimming cost V 0 bases and J 9 bases, with 12 bases left between them.

The rearrangement uses TRBV18 and TRBJ1-2, with a possible D match to TRBD1 (5 bases). The CDR3 sequence is 15 residues long. Germline lookup yields CDR1 KGHSH and CDR2 LQKENI. V gave up 6 bases and J gave up 0 bases, with 14 bases separating them. CDR3 loop: CASSTSGPSNYGYTF. CDR3 coding DNA: TGTGCCAGCTCCACCTCGGGACCCTCTAACTATGGCTACACCTTC.

The chain is built from TRBV2 and TRBJ1-6; possibly TRBD1 for D (5 bases). V lost 4 bases and J 9 bases, leaving 16 bases between the germline ends. The CDR3 is 15 amino acids. The germline V gene has CDR1 SNHLY and CDR2 FYNNEI. The CDR3 spells CASSAGAGQGSPLHF. CDR3 nucleotide sequence: TGTGCCAGCAGTGCCGGGGCAGGGCAAGGTTCACCCCTCCACTTT.

CDR3: CSVRTGAYYGYTF. CDR3 in DNA: TGCAGCGTCCGAACAGGGGCCTACTATGGCTACACCTTC. The chain links TRBV29-1 to TRBJ1-2; 7 nucleotides match TRBD1. The germline V gene encodes CDR1 SQVTM and CDR2 ANQGSEA. After removal of 6 bases from V and 3 bases from J, the junction contained 7 bases not matched to a gene. There are 13 residues in the CDR3.